Listed here are 22 T cell receptor beta chains from one sample, sequenced in a study of cytomegalovirus exposure and HLA in healthy donors. The PCR used 60 Vbeta and 13 Jbeta primers. The assay was immunoSEQ multiplex PCR, and TCRdb's table has in-frame clones only and misses some. The sample contains about 140,000 clones, 76% of which appear only once. The sequenced sample was PBMCs. The receptor source for this set is a middle-aged woman in good health and CMV-seronegative.

This clone was seen once. The chain uses TRBV19 and TRBJ2-3; 9 nucleotides align to TRBD2. The CDR3 runs to 17 residues. V was clipped by 5 bases and J by 3 bases; unmatched bases: 12. Germline V lookup: CDR1 LNHDA, CDR2 SQIVND (reference sequence). The CDR3 reads CASSGGDGSGRTDTQYF. CDR3 DNA sequence: TGTGCCAGTAGTGGGGGGGATGGAAGCGGGAGGACAGATACGCAGTATTTT.

This clone was seen only a few times. V is TRBV7-9 and J is TRBJ1-1, with 7 bases matching TRBD1. Trimming took 5 bases from V and 4 from J; bases not matched to a gene: 10. This CDR3 is built from 15 residues. Germline V gene lookup returns CDR1 SEHNR and CDR2 FQNEAQ (reference sequence). Here the CDR3 reads CASSPGTVGITEAFF. As DNA, the CDR3 is TGTGCCAGCAGCCCAGGGACAGTGGGAATCACTGAAGCTTTCTTT.

The chain couples TRBV7-6 to TRBJ2-2; TRBD1 might be the D (5 bases). This CDR3 contains 14 residues. Germline V CDR1 and CDR2: SGHVS, FNYEAQ. The ends were cut back, 5 bases at V and 3 bases at J, with 10 bases in the middle. CDR3 amino acids: CASSDRRDTGELFF. The DNA for the CDR3 is TGTGCCAGCAGCGACCGCAGGGACACCGGGGAGCTGTTTTTT.

V is TRBV6-6 and J is TRBJ1-2, with 10 bases lining up with TRBD1. This CDR3 comprises 15 residues. Germline V gene data show CDR1 as MNHNY and CDR2 as SVGAGI (reference sequence). V trimming: 4 bases; J trimming: 6 bases; junction bases outside the gene matches: 8. The CDR3: CASSFRPGQGNGYTF. The DNA for the CDR3 is TGTGCCAGCAGTTTCAGACCGGGACAGGGGAATGGCTACACCTTC.

The rearrangement uses TRBV13 and TRBJ1-2; TRBD1 is a possible D gene (6 bases). The germline V and J ends were trimmed by 4 bases and 7 bases, with 10 bases remaining between them. Germline V gene data show CDR1 as PRHDT and CDR2 as FYEKMQ (reference sequence). This CDR3 is built from 12 residues. The CDR3, as DNA: TGTGCCAGCAGCTCTCAGGGGTCTGGCTACACCTTC. Protein product: CASSSQGSGYTF.

The rearrangement links TRBV18 to TRBJ2-7; TRBD2 matches at 8 bases. Germline CDR1 and CDR2: KGHSH and LQKENI. The CDR3 is made up of 15 amino acids. The V segment lost 3 bases and the J segment 0 bases; nucleotides outside the gene matches: 4. The CDR3 region is CASSPATSDSYEQYF. CDR3 sequence (DNA): TGTGCCAGCTCACCGGCGACTAGCGACTCCTACGAGCAGTACTTC.

The rearrangement links TRBV2 to TRBJ2-1; TRBD2 matches at 10 bases. J lost 7 bases, V lost 5 bases, and 5 bases had no gene match. CDR1 is SNHLY and CDR2 is FYNNEI in the germline V gene. The CDR3 is 14 residues long. CDR3 DNA: TGTGCCAGCAGTAAGGGACTAGCGACGAATGAGCAGTTCTTC. Its protein is CASSKGLATNEQFF.

The V gene is TRBV30, the J gene TRBJ2-7, with D possibly TRBD2 on 6 matching bases. The germline V and J ends were trimmed by 7 bases and 7 bases, with 26 bases remaining between them. Germline V lookup: CDR1 GTSNPN, CDR2 SVGIG (reference sequence). The CDR3 runs to 15 residues. Written as DNA, the CDR3 is TGTGCCTCTTCGTACCGGCTCTACAGTGGGAGGGAGCAGTACTTC. Protein product: CASSYRLYSGREQYF. The full variable domain, with the rest looked up from reference TRBV30 and TRBJ2-7, is SQTIHQWPATLVQPVGSPLSLECTVEGTSNPNLYWYRQAAGRGLQLLFYSVGIGQISSEVPQNLSASRPQDRQFILSSKKLLLSDSGFYLCASSYRLYSGREQYFGPGTRLTVT.

V and J are TRBV15 and TRBJ1-2, with D possibly being TRBD1 (6 bases). CDR3 length: 15 residues. The ends were cut back, 5 bases at V and 1 base at J, with 14 bases in the middle. Germline CDR1 reads LNHNV; CDR2 reads YYDKDF (reference sequence). The CDR3 nucleotides read TGTGCCACCAGCCCAACCCTACAGGGTAACTATGGCTACACCTTC. Encoded protein: CATSPTLQGNYGYTF.

V gene TRBV5-1 combines with J gene TRBJ1-5; D call uncertain. The germline gives CDR1 SGHRS, CDR2 YFSETQ. The CDR3 loop spans 14 amino acids. Trimming shortened V by 0 bases and J by 3 bases, and 7 bases separated the two germline ends. The CDR3 nucleotides are TGCGCCAGCAGCTTGGGGAGTCACAATCAGCCCCAGCATTTT. Protein sequence: CASSLGSHNQPQHF.

The V call is TRBV9, the J call TRBJ2-1; a possible D gene is TRBD1 (6 bases). V shed 2 bases and J shed 4 bases, with 13 bases lying between them. The CDR3 is 15 residues long. Germline V CDR1 and CDR2: SGDLS, YYNGEE. CDR3 in amino acids: CASSVSGQWYNEQFF. CDR3 bases: TGTGCCAGCAGCGTTTCCGGACAGTGGTACAATGAGCAGTTCTTC.

Comments on this clone: In the same sample, other DNA sequences code for this CDR3. The chain employs TRBV5-1 and TRBJ2-3; 14 nucleotides line up with TRBD2. Germline assignment: CDR1 SGHRS and CDR2 YFSETQ. The trim removed 4 bases at V and 4 bases at J, leaving 2 bases unmatched. This CDR3 has 15 residues. Written as DNA, the CDR3 is TGCGCCAGCAGCCTGACTAGCGGGGGGGCAGATACGCAGTATTTT. Translating it yields CASSLTSGGADTQYF.

The CDR3 sequence: CASSPQETQYF. The CDR3 DNA is TGTGCCAGCAGCCCGCAAGAGACCCAGTACTTC. This chain links TRBV11-2 with TRBJ2-5; D is uncertain. V was pared by 5 bases and J by 2 bases, with 3 bases between. The CDR3 contains 11 residues. Per germline, CDR1 SGHAT and CDR2 FQNNGV.

The CDR3 coding sequence is TGTGCCATCAGTGAGTCGTCCCCACAAGAGACCCAGTACTTC. The encoded protein is CAISESSPQETQYF. This chain joins TRBV10-3 and TRBJ2-5, with D hard to call. Trimming removed 0 bases at V and 2 bases at J, with 7 bases between. Germline values: CDR1 ENHRY, CDR2 SYGVKD. CDR3 size: 14 residues.

The chain joins TRBV10-1 to TRBJ1-2; D unclear. The germline V gene encodes CDR1 WNHNN and CDR2 SYGVQD (reference sequence). The CDR3 is 12 residues long. Trimming removed 3 bases from V and 1 base from J, with 3 bases in between. CDR3 sequence reads: CASSDNNYGYTF. The CDR3 DNA sequence: TGCGCCAGCAGTGACAATAACTATGGCTACACCTTC.

This chain connects TRBV7-9 to TRBJ2-2; D gene ambiguous. Between the trimmed V and J ends, which lost 2 bases and 4 bases, there was a span of 14 bases. This CDR3 contains 16 residues. Germline V lookup: CDR1 SEHNR, CDR2 FQNEAQ (reference sequence). The DNA for the CDR3 is TGTGCCAGCAGCTTAACCCCGGGTATTGGCACCGGGGAGCTGTTTTTT. This encodes CASSLTPGIGTGELFF.

The chain is built from TRBV30 and TRBJ1-5, with 9 nucleotides matching TRBD1. Germline lookup yields CDR1 GTSNPN and CDR2 SVGIG (reference sequence). The CDR3 runs to 15 residues. Trimming at V came to 0 bases and at J to 2 bases, leaving 2 bases not matched to a gene. The CDR3 DNA follows: TGTGCCTGGAGTGTCTGGACAGGGGGCAATCAGCCCCAGCATTTT. Protein product: CAWSVWTGGNQPQHF.

This clone was observed once. This rearrangement joins TRBV29-1 to TRBJ2-3; 9 bases match TRBD2. Germline CDR1 and CDR2: SQVTM and ANQGSEA. V shed 3 bases and J 2 bases; nucleotides not matched to a gene: 12. CDR3 length: 17 amino acids. CDR3 in amino acids: CSVDGSGRRRYTDTQYF. The CDR3 bases are TGCAGCGTTGATGGTAGCGGGAGAAGGAGGTACACAGATACGCAGTATTTT.

The chain has TRBV7-6 and TRBJ2-5; tentatively, D is TRBD2 (5 bases). Germline lookup yields CDR1 SGHVS and CDR2 FNYEAQ. Trimming took off 5 bases at V and 9 bases at J, with 25 bases between the two ends. The CDR3 is 16 residues long. The CDR3 DNA sequence: TGTGCCAGCAGCCCAGAGGCTAGCAGACAAGAGAGATCCCAGTACTTC. Translated: CASSPEASRQERSQYF. The whole variable domain, filled in from reference TRBV7-6 and TRBJ2-5, reads GAGVSQSPRYKVTKRGQDVALRCDPISGHVSLYWYRQALGQGPEFLTYFNYEAQQDKSGLPNDRFSAERPEGSISTLTIQRTEQRDSAMYRCASSPEASRQERSQYFGPGTRLLVL.

The chain is built from TRBV19 and TRBJ1-5; TRBD1 agrees at 8 bases. The V segment lost 5 bases and the J segment 0 bases; nucleotides outside the gene matches: 15. This CDR3 spans 19 amino acids. CDR1 LNHDA and CDR2 SQIVND come from the germline V gene (reference sequence). CDR3 DNA sequence: TGTGCCAGTAGTGCCCCTACAGGGGGAACGGTTTATAGCAATCAGCCCCAGCATTTT. Translating gives CASSAPTGGTVYSNQPQHF.

The rearrangement joins TRBV5-1 to TRBJ2-5; TRBD2 matches 8 bases. V gave up 0 bases and J gave up 2 bases; unmatched junction bases: 3. This CDR3 has 15 amino acids. The germline V gene has CDR1 SGHRS and CDR2 YFSETQ. The CDR3 loop reads CASSLAGGPQETQYF. The DNA of the CDR3 is TGCGCCAGCAGCTTGGCGGGGGGGCCTCAAGAGACCCAGTACTTC.

The chain recombines TRBV19 with TRBJ2-5; TRBD2 is a possible D gene (6 bases). Trimming took off 0 bases at V and 2 bases at J, with 13 bases between the two ends. In germline, CDR1 is LNHDA, CDR2 SQIVND (reference sequence). The CDR3 spans 16 residues. This chain's CDR3 is CASSIDLVGGQETQYF. Written as DNA, the CDR3 is TGTGCCAGTAGTATAGATCTGGTCGGGGGACAAGAGACCCAGTACTTC. Full variable domain (outside the CDR3, taken from reference TRBV19 and TRBJ2-5): DGGITQSPKYLFRKEGQNVTLSCEQNLNHDAMYWYRQDPGQGLRLIYYSQIVNDFQKGDIAEGYSVSREKKESFPLTVTSAQKNPTAFYLCASSIDLVGGQETQYFGPGTRLLVL.